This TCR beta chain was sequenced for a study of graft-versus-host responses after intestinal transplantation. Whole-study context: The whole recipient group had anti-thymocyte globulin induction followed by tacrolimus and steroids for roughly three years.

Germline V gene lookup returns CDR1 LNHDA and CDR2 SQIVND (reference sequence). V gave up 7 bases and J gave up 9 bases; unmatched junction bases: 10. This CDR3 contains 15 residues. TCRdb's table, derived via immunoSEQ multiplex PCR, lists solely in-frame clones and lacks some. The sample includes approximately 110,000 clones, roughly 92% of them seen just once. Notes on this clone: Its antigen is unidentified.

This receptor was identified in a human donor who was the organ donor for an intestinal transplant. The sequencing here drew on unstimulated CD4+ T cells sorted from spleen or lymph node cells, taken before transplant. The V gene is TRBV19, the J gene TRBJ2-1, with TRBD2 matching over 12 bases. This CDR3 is CASTPSGRASGEQFF. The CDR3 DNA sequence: TGTGCCAGTACCCCTAGCGGGAGGGCCTCTGGTGAGCAGTTCTTC.